The T cell receptor beta chain under discussion was sequenced for a study of cytomegalovirus exposure and HLA in healthy donors. Overall study findings and caveats: There were fewer than 200 TCR beta chains listed as cytomegalovirus-associated. Judged likely to be a sequencing artifact was a cluster of highly shared sequence variants. Per a later analysis, 15,000 to 20,000 TCR beta sequences showed association with HLA alleles at 0.05 false discovery rate.

PCR primers comprised 60 Vbeta and 13 Jbeta primers. Assay: immunoSEQ multiplex PCR; the TCRdb copy retains only in-frame clones and omits some. The sample has 170,000 or so clones; approximately 80% are singletons. A word on this clone: The antigen is not known.

V shed 2 bases and J shed 7 bases, with 15 bases lying between them. Germline CDR1 LNHDA, CDR2 SQIVND (reference sequence). The CDR3 is 16 amino acids. Sequencing input: PBMCs. V usage is TRBV19 and J usage is TRBJ1-6, with D hard to call. The sequence was obtained from a man younger than 30 in good health and CMV-seronegative. The CDR3 DNA reads as TGTGCCAGTAGTATAAGCCTGCGGAATCGAAATTCACCCCTCCACTTT. It translates to CASSISLRNRNSPLHF.